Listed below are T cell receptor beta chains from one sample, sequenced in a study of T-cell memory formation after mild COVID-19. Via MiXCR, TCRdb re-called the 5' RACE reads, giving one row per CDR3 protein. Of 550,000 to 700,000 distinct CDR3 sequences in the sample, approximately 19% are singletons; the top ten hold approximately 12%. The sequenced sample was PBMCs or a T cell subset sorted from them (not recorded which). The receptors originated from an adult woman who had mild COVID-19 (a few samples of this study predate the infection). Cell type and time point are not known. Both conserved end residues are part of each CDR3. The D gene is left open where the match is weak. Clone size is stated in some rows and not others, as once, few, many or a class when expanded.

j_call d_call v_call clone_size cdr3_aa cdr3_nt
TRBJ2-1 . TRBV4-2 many CASSQAENNEQFF TGTGCCAGCAGCCAAGCCGAGAACAATGAGCAGTTCTTC
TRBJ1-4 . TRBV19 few CASSMRTQRTEKLFF TGTGCCAGTAGTATGAGGACACAAAGGACGGAAAAACTGTTTTTT
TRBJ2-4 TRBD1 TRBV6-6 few CASSYRTGGPKNIQYF TGTGCCAGCAGTTACCGGACAGGGGGCCCCAAAAACATTCAGTACTTC
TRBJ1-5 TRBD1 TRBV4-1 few CASRRDIGTGPIVLNQPQHF TGCGCCAGCAGACGAGATATCGGGACAGGGCCGATAGTACTCAATCAGCCCCAGCATTTT
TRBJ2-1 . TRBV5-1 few CASSQSRGEDEQFF TGCGCCAGCAGCCAAAGTAGGGGGGAGGATGAGCAGTTCTTC
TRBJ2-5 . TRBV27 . CASSLALLGTQYF TGTGCCAGCAGTCTAGCGCTACTGGGGACCCAGTACTTC
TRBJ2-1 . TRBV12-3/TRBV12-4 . CASSFTQNNEQFF TGTGCCAGCAGTTTTACACAGAACAATGAGCAGTTCTTC
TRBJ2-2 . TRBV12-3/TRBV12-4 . CASSFHLGTSTGELFF TGTGCCAGCAGTTTTCATTTGGGGACTTCAACCGGGGAGCTGTTTTTT
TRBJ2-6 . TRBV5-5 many CASSLIQNSGANVLTF TGTGCCAGCAGCTTGATACAGAACTCTGGGGCCAACGTCCTGACTTTC
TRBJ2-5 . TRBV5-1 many CASSPSPEETQYF TGCGCCAGCAGCCCCAGTCCCGAAGAGACCCAGTACTTC
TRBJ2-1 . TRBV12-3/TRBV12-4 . CASSSGIYNEQFF TGTGCCAGCAGTTCCGGCATCTACAATGAGCAGTTCTTC
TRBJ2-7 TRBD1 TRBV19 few CASRRTGAPSSYEQYF TGTGCCAGTAGGCGAACAGGGGCCCCAAGCTCCTACGAGCAGTACTTC
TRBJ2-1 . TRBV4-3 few CASSQALVAYNEQFF TGCGCCAGCAGCCAAGCACTCGTAGCCTACAATGAGCAGTTCTTC
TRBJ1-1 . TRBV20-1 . CSALVARIGSPEAFF TGCAGTGCTCTCGTCGCCCGGATCGGGTCTCCTGAAGCTTTCTTT
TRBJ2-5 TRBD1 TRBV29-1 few CSSGQGETQYF TGCAGCTCGGGACAGGGAGAGACCCAGTACTTC
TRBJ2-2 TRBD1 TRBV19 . CASSTSPGQGNGELFF TGTGCCAGTAGTACCTCCCCGGGACAGGGTAACGGGGAGCTGTTTTTT
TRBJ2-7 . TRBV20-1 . CSARGPTVYEQYF TGCAGTGCTAGAGGGCCTACGGTTTACGAGCAGTACTTC
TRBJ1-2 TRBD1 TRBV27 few CASSLFGGTGYGYTF TGTGCCAGCAGTTTGTTCGGTGGGACAGGCTATGGCTACACCTTC
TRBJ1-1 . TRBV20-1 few CSARGSGTRGAFF TGCAGTGCTAGAGGGTCCGGCACAAGAGGAGCTTTCTTT
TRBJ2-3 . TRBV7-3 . CASSLRAAGSTDTQYF TGTGCCAGCAGCTTAAGAGCGGCCGGGAGCACAGATACGCAGTATTTT
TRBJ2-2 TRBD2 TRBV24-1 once CATSDLSGNGELFF TGTGCCACCAGTGACCTTAGCGGGAACGGGGAGCTGTTTTTT
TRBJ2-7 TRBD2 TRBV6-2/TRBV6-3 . CASSYQTSGKYEQYF TGTGCCAGCAGTTACCAGACTAGCGGGAAATACGAGCAGTACTTC
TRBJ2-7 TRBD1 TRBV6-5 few CASSSTGWAYEQYF TGTGCCAGCAGTTCGACAGGGTGGGCCTACGAGCAGTACTTC
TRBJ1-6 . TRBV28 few CASSLTGVFPYSPLHF TGTGCCAGCAGTTTAACTGGGGTCTTCCCATATTCACCCCTCCACTTT
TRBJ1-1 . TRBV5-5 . CASSPQANTEAFF TGTGCCAGCAGCCCACAGGCGAACACTGAAGCTTTCTTT
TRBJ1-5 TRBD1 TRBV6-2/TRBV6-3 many CASSMDRVGNQPQHF TGTGCCAGCAGTATGGACAGGGTAGGCAATCAGCCCCAGCATTTT
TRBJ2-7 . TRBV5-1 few CASSPHDSHTYEQYF TGCGCCAGCAGCCCCCACGACAGTCACACCTACGAGCAGTACTTC
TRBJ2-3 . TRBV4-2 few CASSQAVPDTQYF TGTGCCAGCAGCCAAGCAGTTCCAGATACGCAGTATTTT
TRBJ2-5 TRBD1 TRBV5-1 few CASSLAGQKETQYF TGCGCCAGCAGCTTGGCGGGACAGAAAGAGACCCAGTACTTC
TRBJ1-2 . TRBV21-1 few CASGRRNYGYTF TGTGCCAGCGGAAGAAGGAACTATGGCTACACCTTC
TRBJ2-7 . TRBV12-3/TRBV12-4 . CASSTGTPSVQYF TGTGCCAGCAGTACCGGGACCCCGAGCGTGCAGTACTTC
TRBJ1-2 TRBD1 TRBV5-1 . CASSSWTGEFYGYTF TGCGCCAGCAGCTCCTGGACAGGGGAATTCTATGGCTACACCTTC